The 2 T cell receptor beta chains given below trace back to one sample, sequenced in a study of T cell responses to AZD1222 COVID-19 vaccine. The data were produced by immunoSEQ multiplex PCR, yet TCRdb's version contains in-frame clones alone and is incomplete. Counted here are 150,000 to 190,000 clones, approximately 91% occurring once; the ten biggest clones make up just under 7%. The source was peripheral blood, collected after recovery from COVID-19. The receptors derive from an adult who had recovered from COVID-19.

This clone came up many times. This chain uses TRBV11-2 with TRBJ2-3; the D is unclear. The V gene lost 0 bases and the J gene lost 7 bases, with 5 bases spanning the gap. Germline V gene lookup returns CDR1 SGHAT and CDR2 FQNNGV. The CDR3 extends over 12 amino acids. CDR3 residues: CASSLDAYTQYF. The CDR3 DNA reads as TGTGCCAGCAGCTTAGATGCTTATACGCAGTATTTT.

CDR3 DNA sequence: TGTGCCAGCAGTGCTACATACAATGAGCAGTTCTTC. Its protein product is CASSATYNEQFF. The chain links TRBV28 to TRBJ2-1; D uncertain. The germline V and J ends were trimmed by 5 bases and 4 bases, with 6 bases remaining between them. CDR1 is MDHEN and CDR2 is SYDVKM in the germline V gene. The CDR3 spans 12 residues. The whole variable domain, filled in from reference TRBV28 and TRBJ2-1, reads DVKVTQSSRYLVKRTGEKVFLECVQDMDHENMFWYRQDPGLGLRLIYFSYDVKMKEKGDIPEGYSVSREKKERFSLILESASTNQTSMYLCASSATYNEQFFGPGTRLTVL.